This T cell receptor (beta chain) was captured by sequencing in a study of T cell changes during pregnancy in multiple sclerosis. Produced via immunoSEQ multiplex PCR; TCRdb's table is partial and in-frame only. The sample consists of roughly 20,000 clones, approximately 90% of them appearing once. V gave up 1 base and J gave up 4 bases; unmatched junction bases: 10. The CDR3 has 17 amino acids. Germline lookup yields CDR1 SGHVS and CDR2 FQNEAQ. This receptor was obtained from a female donor in good health, enrolled as a control in a pregnancy study. The J gene is TRBJ1-5, the V gene TRBV7-8; 7 bases are shared with TRBD1. Sequencing was performed on CD8+ T cells from peripheral blood mononuclear cells, taken after pregnancy. Written as DNA, the CDR3 is TGTGCCAGCAGCTTAGGGCCCTGGACAGGAGATAATCAGCCCCAGCATTTT. It codes for CASSLGPWTGDNQPQHF.